These 14 T cell receptor beta chains share one sample of origin, sequenced in a study of T cells in Graves' hyperthyroidism and ophthalmopathy. The investigators amplified TCR beta CDR3 regions from RNA transcripts. Carried out on the TCR CDR3, a first-round RT-PCR used the HTBI primer set. Using its own MiXCR run on the multiplex PCR reads, TCRdb lists one record per CDR3 protein. The sample yields around 55,000 distinct CDR3 sequences, approximately 48% seen once. The sequenced sample consisted of blood. These receptors were obtained from a woman between 50 and 59 years old with Graves' ophthalmopathy.

The CDR3 region is CASRGLAGVEQYF. CDR3 in DNA: TGTGCCAGCAGGGGACTAGCGGGGGTTGAGCAGTACTTC. This chain connects TRBV2 to TRBJ2-7, with 14 bases matching TRBD2. Germline values: CDR1 SNHLY, CDR2 FYNNEI. V lost 6 bases, J lost 7 bases, and 2 bases stayed unmatched. The CDR3 has 13 residues.

The table lists this clonotype with many counts. The chain has TRBV2 and TRBJ2-2; 9 bases line up with TRBD1. CDR1 and CDR2 from the germline V gene are SNHLY and FYNNEI. The CDR3 spans 14 residues. The CDR3 region is CAGGQGENTGELFF. The CDR3 DNA reads TGTGCAGGGGGACAGGGAGAAAACACCGGGGAGCTGTTTTTT.

The V gene is TRBV7-8, the J gene TRBJ2-5; D assignment may be TRBD1 or TRBD2 (6 bases each). Germline CDR1 is SGHVS and CDR2 is FQNEAQ. Trimming left V 3 bases short and J 9 bases short, with 14 bases between. This CDR3 comprises 13 residues. CDR3 region: CASSLRGARSQYF. CDR3 sequence (DNA): TGTGCCAGCAGCTTGAGGGGGGCAAGGTCCCAGTACTTC.

At least ten counts were recorded for this clonotype. The genes are TRBV6-6 and TRBJ2-1; D is possibly TRBD2 (6 bases). Germline V gives CDR1 MNHNY, CDR2 SVGAGI (reference sequence). This CDR3 is 13 amino acids long. Deletions cut 8 bases from V and 5 bases from J, with 13 bases between. The CDR3 DNA reads as TGTGCCAGCTTAGGTCGGGAGAACAATGAGCAGTTCTTC. It is translated as CASLGRENNEQFF.

This clonotype was counted between two and nine times. The genes are TRBV28 and TRBJ2-2, with TRBD2 matching over 10 bases. The CDR3 is made up of 16 amino acids. V shed 2 bases and J 4 bases; nucleotides not matched to a gene: 4. CDR1 is MDHEN and CDR2 is SYDVKM in the germline V gene. The CDR3 protein is CASSLTGTSVTGELFF. The CDR3 nucleotides are TGTGCCAGCAGTTTAACCGGGACTAGCGTCACCGGGGAGCTGTTTTTT.

The gene calls are TRBV28 and TRBJ1-3, with D tentatively TRBD1 (6 bases). V shed 5 bases and J shed 1 base, with 15 bases lying between them. CDR3 length: 16 residues. The germline V gene has CDR1 MDHEN and CDR2 SYDVKM. The CDR3 sequence: CASSIGSGVSGNTIYF. CDR3 in DNA: TGTGCCAGCAGTATCGGCTCAGGGGTTTCTGGAAACACCATATATTTT.

This clonotype was detected many times. This chain joins TRBV4-1 and TRBJ1-5; tentatively, D is TRBD1 (6 bases). CDR1 and CDR2 from the germline V gene are MGHRA and YSYEKL. V was clipped by 0 bases and J by 6 bases, with 12 bases between them. CDR3 length: 15 amino acids. CDR3 region: CASSQDPGVGQPQHF. The CDR3 bases are TGCGCCAGCAGCCAAGATCCAGGGGTGGGTCAGCCCCAGCATTTT.

This clonotype appeared once. Since no conserved phenylalanine or tryptophan closes the CDR3, a read error is the likely cause. The chain joins TRBV7-2 to TRBJ2-3, with TRBD2 identical over 10 bases. Germline CDR1 SGHTA, CDR2 FQGNSA. The CDR3 totals 15 residues. V was pared by 0 bases and J by 11 bases, with 8 bases of the junction left unmatched. CDR3 sequence (DNA): TGTGCCAGCAGCTTAGCTAGCGGGGGGAACAATGAGCAGTATTGT. Amino acids: CASSLASGGNNEQYC.

This clonotype was recorded at least ten times. CDR3 nucleotides: TGTGCCAGCAGCTTATCCCCACTAATGAACACTGAAGCTTTCTTT. It codes for CASSLSPLMNTEAFF. The V call is TRBV7-2, the J call TRBJ1-1; D remains unclear. Germline V lookup: CDR1 SGHTA, CDR2 FQGNSA. CDR3 length: 15 residues. V was cut by 2 bases and J by 0 bases, with 10 bases left in between.

The rearrangement uses TRBV4-2 and TRBJ2-7; 9 bases are shared with TRBD1. CDR1 and CDR2 (germline): LGHNA, YNFKEQ. V shed 1 base, J shed 3 bases, and the junction held 1 base outside the gene matches. This CDR3 is 14 amino acids long. The CDR3 DNA reads as TGTGCCAGCAGCCAAGGACAGGGGGTCTACGAGCAGTACTTC. The encoded protein is CASSQGQGVYEQYF.

This clonotype is medium-sized. The rearrangement uses TRBV7-6 and TRBJ2-3, with D hard to call. V dropped 5 bases and J dropped 9 bases, with 15 bases sitting between them. The CDR3 has 13 amino acids. Germline CDR1 reads SGHVS; CDR2 reads FNYEAQ. The CDR3 reads CASSPGFAGTQYF. For the CDR3, the DNA is TGTGCCAGCAGCCCAGGTTTTGCAGGAACGCAGTATTTT.

The CDR3 loop is CASSLSPAYEQYF. The CDR3, as DNA: TGTGCCAGCAGCTTGTCACCCGCCTACGAGCAGTACTTC. This chain links TRBV7-2 with TRBJ2-7; D remains unclear. Germline V gives CDR1 SGHTA, CDR2 FQGNSA. The CDR3 is made up of 13 amino acids. V lost 3 bases, J lost 2 bases, and 8 bases lay in between.

The chain combines TRBV29-1 with TRBJ2-3; the match to TRBD2 covers 14 bases. V dropped 3 bases and J dropped 1; count of bases not matched to a gene: 3. Germline V gene data show CDR1 as SQVTM and CDR2 as ANQGSEA. The CDR3 loop spans 16 amino acids. The CDR3 loop is CSVDGTSGSRTDTQYF. The DNA of the CDR3 is TGCAGCGTTGACGGGACTAGCGGGAGCCGCACAGATACGCAGTATTTT.

This clonotype is labeled medium-sized. CDR3 loop: CSASDRVEQYF. The CDR3 nucleotides are TGCAGTGCTAGCGACAGGGTCGAGCAGTACTTC. The chain couples TRBV20-1 to TRBJ2-7; 7 bases map to TRBD1. J was trimmed by 6 bases and V by 3 bases; bases with no gene match: 2. CDR3 length equals 11 residues. Germline V gives CDR1 DFQATT, CDR2 SNEGSKA (reference sequence).